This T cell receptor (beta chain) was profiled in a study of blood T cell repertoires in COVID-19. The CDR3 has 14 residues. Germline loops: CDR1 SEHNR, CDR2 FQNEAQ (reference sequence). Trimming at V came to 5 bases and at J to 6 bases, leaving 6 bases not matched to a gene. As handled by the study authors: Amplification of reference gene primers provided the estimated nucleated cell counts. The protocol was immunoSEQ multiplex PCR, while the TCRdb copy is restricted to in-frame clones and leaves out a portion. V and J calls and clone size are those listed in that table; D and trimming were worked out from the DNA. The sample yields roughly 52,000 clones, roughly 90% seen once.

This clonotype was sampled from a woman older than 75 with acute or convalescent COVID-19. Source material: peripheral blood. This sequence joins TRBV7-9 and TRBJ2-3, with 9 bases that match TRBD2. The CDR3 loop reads CASSEGLALDTQYF. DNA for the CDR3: TGTGCCAGCAGCGAGGGACTAGCTCTTGATACGCAGTATTTT.